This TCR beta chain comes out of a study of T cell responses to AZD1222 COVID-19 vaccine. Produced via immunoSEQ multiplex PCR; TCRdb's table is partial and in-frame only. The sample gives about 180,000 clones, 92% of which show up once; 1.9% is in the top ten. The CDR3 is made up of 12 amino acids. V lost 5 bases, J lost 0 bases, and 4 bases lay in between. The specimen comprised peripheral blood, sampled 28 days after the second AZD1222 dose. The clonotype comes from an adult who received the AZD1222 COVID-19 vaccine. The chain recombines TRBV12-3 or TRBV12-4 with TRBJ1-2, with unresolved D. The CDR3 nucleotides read TGTGCCAGCAGTCTGACTAACTATGGCTACACCTTC. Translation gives CASSLTNYGYTF.